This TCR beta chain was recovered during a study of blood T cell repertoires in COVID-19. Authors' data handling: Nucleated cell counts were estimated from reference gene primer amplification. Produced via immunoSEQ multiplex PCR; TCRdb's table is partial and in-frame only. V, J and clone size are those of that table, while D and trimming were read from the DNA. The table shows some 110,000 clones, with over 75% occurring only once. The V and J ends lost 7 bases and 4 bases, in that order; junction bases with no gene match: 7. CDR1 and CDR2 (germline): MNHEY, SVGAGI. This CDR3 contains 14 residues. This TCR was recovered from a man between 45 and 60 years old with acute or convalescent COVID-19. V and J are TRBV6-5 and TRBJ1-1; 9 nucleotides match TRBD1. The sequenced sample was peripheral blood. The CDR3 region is CASKLQGAVTEAFF. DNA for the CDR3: TGTGCCAGCAAACTACAGGGGGCCGTCACTGAAGCTTTCTTT.